The subject of this entry is one T cell receptor (beta chain). The data are from a study of T-cell reconstitution after alpha-beta-depleted transplantation in children. TCRbeta library preparation incorporated unique molecular identifiers. In TCRdb, the PCR reads were re-called with MiXCR into one record per CDR3 protein. The repertoire holds 500,000 to 600,000 distinct CDR3 sequences, with over 25% as singletons. V dropped 1 base and J dropped 2 bases, with 8 bases sitting between them. Per germline, CDR1 SGDLS and CDR2 YYNGEE. This CDR3 is 14 amino acids long. The sequencing used PBMCs from the stem cell graft donor, collected from the stem cell graft. This TCR came from a human donor who donated a stem cell graft to a child with aplastic anemia. The chain couples TRBV9 to TRBJ2-3; D is undetermined. For the CDR3, the DNA is TGTGCCAGCAGCGTAAATTCCCACACAGATACGCAGTATTTT. Its protein is CASSVNSHTDTQYF.